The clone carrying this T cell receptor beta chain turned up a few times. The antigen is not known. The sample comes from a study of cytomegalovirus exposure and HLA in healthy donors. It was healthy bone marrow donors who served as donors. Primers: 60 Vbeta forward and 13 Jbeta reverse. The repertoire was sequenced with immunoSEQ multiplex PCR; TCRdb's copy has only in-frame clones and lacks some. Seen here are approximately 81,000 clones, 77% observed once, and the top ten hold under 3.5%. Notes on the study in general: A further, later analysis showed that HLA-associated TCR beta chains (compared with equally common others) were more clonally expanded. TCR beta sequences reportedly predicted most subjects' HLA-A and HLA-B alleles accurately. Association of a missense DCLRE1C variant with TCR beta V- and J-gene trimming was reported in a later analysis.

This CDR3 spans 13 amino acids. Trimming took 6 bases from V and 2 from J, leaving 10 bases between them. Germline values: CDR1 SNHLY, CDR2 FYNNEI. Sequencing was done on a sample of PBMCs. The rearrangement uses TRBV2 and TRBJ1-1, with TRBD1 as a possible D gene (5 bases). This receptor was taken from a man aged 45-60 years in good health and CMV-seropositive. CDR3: CASRSQGNTEAFF. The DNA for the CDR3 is TGTGCCAGCAGGTCTCAGGGAAACACTGAAGCTTTCTTT.